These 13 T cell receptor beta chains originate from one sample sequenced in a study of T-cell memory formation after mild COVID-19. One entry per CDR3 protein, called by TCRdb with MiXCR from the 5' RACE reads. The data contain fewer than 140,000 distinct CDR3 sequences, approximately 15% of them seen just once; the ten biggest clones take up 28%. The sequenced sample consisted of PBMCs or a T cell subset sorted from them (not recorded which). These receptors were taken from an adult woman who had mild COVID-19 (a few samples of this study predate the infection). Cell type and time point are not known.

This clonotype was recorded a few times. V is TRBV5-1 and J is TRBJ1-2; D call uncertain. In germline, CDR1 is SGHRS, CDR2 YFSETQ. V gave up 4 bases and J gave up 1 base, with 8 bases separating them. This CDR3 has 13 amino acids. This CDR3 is CASSPDLNYGYTF. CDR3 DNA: TGCGCCAGCAGCCCGGACCTTAACTATGGCTACACCTTC.

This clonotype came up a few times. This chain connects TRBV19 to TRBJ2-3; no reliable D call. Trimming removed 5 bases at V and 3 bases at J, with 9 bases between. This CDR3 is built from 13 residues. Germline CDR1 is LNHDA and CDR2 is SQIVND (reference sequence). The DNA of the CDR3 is TGTGCCAGTAGTTTTGAGACTACAGATACGCAGTATTTT. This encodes CASSFETTDTQYF.

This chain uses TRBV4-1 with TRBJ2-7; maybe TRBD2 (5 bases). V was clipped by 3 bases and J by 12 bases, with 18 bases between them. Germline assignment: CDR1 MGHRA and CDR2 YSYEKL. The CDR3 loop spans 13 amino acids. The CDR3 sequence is CASSHPGSYEAYF. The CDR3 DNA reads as TGCGCCAGCAGCCACCCGGGATCCTACGAGGCGTACTTC.

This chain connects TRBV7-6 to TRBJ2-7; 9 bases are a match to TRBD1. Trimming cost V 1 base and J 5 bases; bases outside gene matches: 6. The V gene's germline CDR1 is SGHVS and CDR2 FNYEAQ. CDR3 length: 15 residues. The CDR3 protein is CASSLGWTGADEQYF. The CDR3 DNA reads TGTGCCAGCAGCTTAGGGTGGACAGGGGCGGACGAGCAGTACTTC.

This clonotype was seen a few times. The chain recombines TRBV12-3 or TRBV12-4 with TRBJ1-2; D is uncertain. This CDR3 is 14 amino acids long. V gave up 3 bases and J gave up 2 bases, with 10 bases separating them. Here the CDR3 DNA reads TGTGCCAGCAGTTTCCTTGCTGGGAACTATGGCTACACCTTC. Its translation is CASSFLAGNYGYTF.

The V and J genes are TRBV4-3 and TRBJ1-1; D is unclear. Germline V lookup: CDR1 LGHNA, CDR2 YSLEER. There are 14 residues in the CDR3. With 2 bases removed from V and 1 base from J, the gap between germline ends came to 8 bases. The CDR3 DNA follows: TGCGCCAGCAGCCAAAACGCGGGGAACACTGAAGCTTTCTTT. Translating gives CASSQNAGNTEAFF.

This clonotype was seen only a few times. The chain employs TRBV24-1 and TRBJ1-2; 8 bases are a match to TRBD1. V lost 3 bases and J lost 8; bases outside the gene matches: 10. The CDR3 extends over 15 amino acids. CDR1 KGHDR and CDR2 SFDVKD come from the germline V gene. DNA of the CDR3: TGTGCCACCAGTGATGGCGGACAGGGCGCCGTGGGCTACACCTTC. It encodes CATSDGGQGAVGYTF.

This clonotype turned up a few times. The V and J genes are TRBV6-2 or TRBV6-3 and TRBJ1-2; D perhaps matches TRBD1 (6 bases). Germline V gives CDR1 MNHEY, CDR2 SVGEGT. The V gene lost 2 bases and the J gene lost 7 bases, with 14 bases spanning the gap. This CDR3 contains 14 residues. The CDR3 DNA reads TGTGCCAGCAGTTACGTCTCTACAGGGCTTGGCTACACCTTC. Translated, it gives CASSYVSTGLGYTF.

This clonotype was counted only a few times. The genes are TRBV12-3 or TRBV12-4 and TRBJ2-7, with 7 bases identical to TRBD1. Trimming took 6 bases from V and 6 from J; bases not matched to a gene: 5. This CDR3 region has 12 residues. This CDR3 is CASSLDRAEQYF. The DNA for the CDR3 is TGTGCCAGCAGCCTCGACAGGGCCGAGCAGTACTTC.

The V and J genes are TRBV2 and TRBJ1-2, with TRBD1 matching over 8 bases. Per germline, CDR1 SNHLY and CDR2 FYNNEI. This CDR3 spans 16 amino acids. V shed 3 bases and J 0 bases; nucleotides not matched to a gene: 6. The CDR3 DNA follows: TGTGCCAGCAGTGATAGGGACAGGAGTACTAACTATGGCTACACCTTC. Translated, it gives CASSDRDRSTNYGYTF.

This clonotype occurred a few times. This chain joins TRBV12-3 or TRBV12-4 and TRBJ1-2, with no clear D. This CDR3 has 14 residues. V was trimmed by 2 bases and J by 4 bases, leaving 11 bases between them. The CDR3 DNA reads TGTGCCAGCAGTTTAAGCGCTCAAGGCTATGGCTACACCTTC. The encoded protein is CASSLSAQGYGYTF.

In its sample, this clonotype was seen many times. DNA for the CDR3: TGTGCCAGCAGCTTAGGACTCTACAATGAGCAGTTCTTC. The encoded protein is CASSLGLYNEQFF. The chain carries TRBV7-6 and TRBJ2-1; D ambiguous. CDR1 is SGHVS, CDR2 FNYEAQ, per germline. V was shortened by 1 base and J by 3 bases, with 4 bases between the two germline ends. The CDR3 covers 13 residues.

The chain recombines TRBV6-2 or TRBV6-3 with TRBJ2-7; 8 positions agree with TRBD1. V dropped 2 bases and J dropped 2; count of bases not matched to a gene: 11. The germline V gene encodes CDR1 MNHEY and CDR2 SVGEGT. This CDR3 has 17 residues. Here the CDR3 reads CASSYPPTRTGTYEQYF. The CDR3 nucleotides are TGTGCCAGCAGTTACCCACCCACCAGGACAGGGACCTACGAGCAGTACTTC.